These T cell receptor beta chains were read from a single sample in a study of shared clonotypes between healthy human individuals. The method was immunoSEQ multiplex PCR; TCRdb's version includes in-frame clones alone and lacks a portion of them. The repertoire holds some 680,000 clones, with more than 70% as singletons. Material for sequencing was memory CD4+ T cells sorted from blood. These receptors originate from a woman aged 30 to 39 in good health. The CDR3 runs from the conserved cysteine through the conserved F or W. D genes are given only for firm matches. Some rows mark clone size as missing; the rest say once, few, many or name a class of expanded clone.

J | V | D | size | DNA | CDR3
TRBJ2-7 | TRBV9 | NA | NA | TGTGCCAGCAGCCCGGGACTGGCGAGCTACGAGCAGTACTTC | CASSPGLASYEQYF
TRBJ2-3 | TRBV4-1 | TRBD2 | NA | TGCGCCAGCAGCCAACCCACCGGACTAGCGGGAGATGGGGATACGCAGTATTTT | CASSQPTGLAGDGDTQYF
TRBJ2-7 | TRBV18 | NA | NA | TGTGCCAGCTCACCACCAGTGGCAACAGAGTTGTACTTC | CASSPPVATELYF
TRBJ2-2 | TRBV9 | NA | NA | TGTGCCAGCAGCTCACAGGTGGTCACCGGGGAGCTGTTTTTT | CASSSQVVTGELFF
TRBJ2-2 | TRBV7-9 | NA | NA | TGTGCCAGCAGCGATAGTGCGGGGACTCCCTGGGCCGGGGAGCTGTTTTTT | CASSDSAGTPWAGELFF
TRBJ2-1 | TRBV19 | TRBD1 | NA | TGTGCCAGTAGTATAGATCCGGACAGGGGCCATGAGCAGTTCTTC | CASSIDPDRGHEQFF
TRBJ2-3 | TRBV2 | NA | few | TGTGCCAGCGCAGCTCCTCGTCACCCGCAGTATTTT | CASAAPRHPQYF
TRBJ2-7 | TRBV5-1 | NA | few | TGCGCCAGCAGCTCGGGACACTACTACGAGCAGTACTTC | CASSSGHYYEQYF
TRBJ2-2 | TRBV27 | TRBD2 | NA | TGTGCCAGCAGAAGCCTAGCGGGAGTGAACACCGGGGAGCTGTTTTTT | CASRSLAGVNTGELFF
TRBJ1-5 | TRBV28 | NA | NA | TGTGCCAGCAGTTCCCCCCAGGGGCACCAGCCCCAGCATTTT | CASSSPQGHQPQHF
TRBJ1-1 | TRBV6-5 | NA | NA | TGTGCCAGCAGCACGACAGGAATGAACACTGAAGCTTTCTTT | CASSTTGMNTEAFF
TRBJ2-3 | TRBV5-1 | TRBD2 | NA | TGCGCCAGCAGCTTGGGGGTAGCGGGAGATGGCACAGATACGCAGTATTTT | CASSLGVAGDGTDTQYF
TRBJ2-1 | TRBV5-1 | NA | NA | TGCGCCAGCAGCTCCTCTACCAGCTCCTACAATGAGCAGTTCTTC | CASSSSTSSYNEQFF
TRBJ2-1 | TRBV28 | TRBD2 | NA | TGTGCCAGCAGCCCGACTAGCGGGATCAGGGGCTACAATGAGCAGTTCTTC | CASSPTSGIRGYNEQFF
TRBJ2-2 | TRBV5-4 | NA | NA | TGTGCCAGCAGCCCTGGGACACGCACCGGGGAGCTGTTTTTT | CASSPGTRTGELFF
TRBJ2-3 | TRBV6-1 | NA | NA | TGTGCCAGCAGTGAATTCTATAGCACAGATACGCAGTATTTT | CASSEFYSTDTQYF
TRBJ2-3 | TRBV27 | TRBD2 | NA | TGTGCCAGCAGTTTACGGGCTAGCGGTCGGCCAGATACGCAGTATTTT | CASSLRASGRPDTQYF
TRBJ2-7 | TRBV14 | TRBD1 | NA | TGTGCCAGCGGCGGGCAGGGGGCGCTTGAGCAGTACTTC | CASGGQGALEQYF
TRBJ2-3 | TRBV7-7 | NA | NA | TGTGCCAGCAGCCCGGGGGAAACAGATACGCAGTATTTT | CASSPGETDTQYF
TRBJ2-2 | TRBV29-1 | NA | NA | TGCAGCGTTAGGGTCACCGGGGAGCTGTTTTTT | CSVRVTGELFF
TRBJ2-3 | TRBV7-9 | NA | NA | TGTGCCAGCACGCCCTCTGGGGACCGGGCAGATACGCAGTATTTT | CASTPSGDRADTQYF
TRBJ1-2 | TRBV29-1 | NA | NA | TGCAGCGTTAACAACCTAGGGGAGGGTTTGGATGGCTACACCTTC | CSVNNLGEGLDGYTF
TRBJ2-1 | TRBV27 | NA | NA | TGTGCCAGCAGTTTACCAAGCAGTGGACAGTTCTTC | CASSLPSSGQFF
TRBJ1-3 | TRBV5-1 | NA | once | TGCGCCAGCAGCTTGAGGGGGGAGTCTTCCGGAAACACCATATATTTT | CASSLRGESSGNTIYF
TRBJ1-1 | TRBV6-1 | NA | once | TGTGCCAGCGGTCCGGGTGGGGCAGGAGAACGCTCTTTCTTT | CASGPGGAGERSFF
TRBJ1-2 | TRBV2 | NA | once | TGTGCCAGCAAGGGGGGAGCTGCGGGCTATGGCTACACCTTC | CASKGGAAGYGYTF
TRBJ2-3 | TRBV4-1 | TRBD2 | NA | TGCGCCAGCAGCCAGGTAGCGGGAGCCGGAGATACGCAGTATTTT | CASSQVAGAGDTQYF
TRBJ1-4 | TRBV18 | NA | NA | TGTGCCAGCTCCCGTGCGACAAACTTAAATGAAAAACTGTTTTTT | CASSRATNLNEKLFF
TRBJ1-5 | TRBV19 | TRBD1 | few | TGTGCCAGTAGTCTCGAGGGGGCGGGTAGCAATCAGCCCCAGCATTTT | CASSLEGAGSNQPQHF
TRBJ2-7 | TRBV27 | TRBD1 | NA | TGTGCCAGCAGCAAGACAGGGAATCTTAACATCAACGTCTACGAGCAGTACTTC | CASSKTGNLNINVYEQYF
TRBJ1-3 | TRBV10-3 | NA | few | TGTGCCATCAGTGCAGGGGACGCTGGAAACACCATATATTTT | CAISAGDAGNTIYF
TRBJ2-3 | TRBV28 | TRBD1 | once | TGTGCCAGCAGCCCTACACTGGACAGGCGTCCTAGCACAGATACGCAGTATTTT | CASSPTLDRRPSTDTQYF
TRBJ1-1 | TRBV6-1 | NA | once | TGTGCCAGCAGCCAACTCAGGAACACTGAAGCTTTCTTT | CASSQLRNTEAFF
TRBJ2-7 | TRBV28 | TRBD1 | NA | TGTGCCAGCAGTCAGGGACAGGAACTTTGGGAGGAGCAGTACTTC | CASSQGQELWEEQYF
TRBJ2-5 | TRBV6-6 | TRBD1 | NA | TGTGCCAGCAGTCCACGACAGGGAAGGGGCCCGGAGACCCAGTACTTC | CASSPRQGRGPETQYF
TRBJ2-1 | TRBV11-3 | TRBD2 | NA | TGTGCCAGCAGCCCCGCTAGCGGGAGTAATAATGAGCAGTTCTTC | CASSPASGSNNEQFF
TRBJ2-5 | TRBV11-2 | NA | NA | TGTGCCAGCAGCTTAGGCGCGGGACAGAAGGAGACCCAGTACTTC | CASSLGAGQKETQYF
TRBJ1-5 | TRBV19 | TRBD1 | NA | TGTGCCAGCTCGGACAGGGTAGATCAGCCCCAGCATTTT | CASSDRVDQPQHF
TRBJ1-3 | TRBV28 | NA | NA | TGTGCCAGCACGCCGAGCTCTGGAAACACCATATATTTT | CASTPSSGNTIYF
TRBJ2-3 | TRBV28 | NA | NA | TGTGCCGAGGGTTCGGCTAGCACAGATACGCAGTATTTT | CAEGSASTDTQYF
TRBJ2-5 | TRBV5-1 | NA | NA | TGCGCCAGCAGCTTGGGTCGTGAAGAGACCCAGTACTTC | CASSLGREETQYF
TRBJ1-1 | TRBV11-2 | TRBD1 | NA | TGTGCCAGCAGCCTACAACCAGGGGGGAACACTGAAGCTTTCTTT | CASSLQPGGNTEAFF
TRBJ1-1 | TRBV19 | TRBD1 | few | TGTGCCAGTATCCCTGACCCCAGGGGGCGGGCTGAAGCTTTCTTT | CASIPDPRGRAEAFF
TRBJ2-3 | TRBV9 | NA | NA | TGTGCCAGCAGCGGGTTAAATGGGATAGGAGATACGCAGTATTTT | CASSGLNGIGDTQYF
TRBJ1-4 | TRBV27 | NA | NA | TGTGCCAGCAGTTTAAGGTATAATGAAAAACTGTTTTTT | CASSLRYNEKLFF
TRBJ1-1 | TRBV19 | NA | NA | TGTGCCAGTAGTATGAGGTCGCACTCTCGTGCAACCATGAACACTGAAGCTTTCTTT | CASSMRSHSRATMNTEAFF
TRBJ2-5 | TRBV5-1 | NA | few | TGCGCCAGCAGCCCGAGTACATCGAGAGAGACCCAGTACTTC | CASSPSTSRETQYF
TRBJ1-1 | TRBV7-2 | NA | NA | TGTGCCAGCACCATGGACGGAAACACTGAAGCTTTCTTT | CASTMDGNTEAFF
TRBJ2-7 | TRBV6-1 | TRBD2 | NA | TGTGCCAGCAGTGAAGCGTCTAGCGGAGAATACGAGCAGTACTTC | CASSEASSGEYEQYF
TRBJ1-5 | TRBV2 | NA | NA | TGTGCCAGCAGAGGCTCGAGCCTAGTCAATCAGCCCCAGCATTTT | CASRGSSLVNQPQHF
TRBJ1-5 | TRBV19 | NA | NA | TGTGCCAGTAGTTATGGGAGACAGCCCCAGCATTTT | CASSYGRQPQHF
TRBJ2-3 | TRBV28 | TRBD2 | NA | TGTGCCAGCAGTTACGGAGCGGGAGGGGATACGCAGTATTTT | CASSYGAGGDTQYF
TRBJ2-7 | TRBV6-6 | NA | NA | TGTGCCAGCAGTCAAGAGTGGTACGAGCAGTACTTC | CASSQEWYEQYF
TRBJ2-2 | TRBV4-1 | TRBD2 | NA | TGCGCCAGCAGCCCCATATTGACTAGCGGGAACACCGGGGAGCTGTTTTTT | CASSPILTSGNTGELFF
TRBJ1-4 | TRBV5-1 | NA | NA | TGCGCCAGCAGCTTCGGCAGGGAAGGGGGTGAAAAACTGTTTTTT | CASSFGREGGEKLFF
TRBJ1-2 | TRBV5-4 | NA | NA | TGTGCCAGCAGCACGCCTGACAGCGGCTATGGCTACACCTTC | CASSTPDSGYGYTF
TRBJ2-7 | TRBV28 | NA | NA | TGTGCCAGGACGGCAAACAATGGAAACTACGAGCAGTACTTC | CARTANNGNYEQYF
TRBJ2-4 | TRBV29-1 | NA | NA | TGCAGCGCGAGGGTAGCCAAAAACATTCAGTACTTC | CSARVAKNIQYF